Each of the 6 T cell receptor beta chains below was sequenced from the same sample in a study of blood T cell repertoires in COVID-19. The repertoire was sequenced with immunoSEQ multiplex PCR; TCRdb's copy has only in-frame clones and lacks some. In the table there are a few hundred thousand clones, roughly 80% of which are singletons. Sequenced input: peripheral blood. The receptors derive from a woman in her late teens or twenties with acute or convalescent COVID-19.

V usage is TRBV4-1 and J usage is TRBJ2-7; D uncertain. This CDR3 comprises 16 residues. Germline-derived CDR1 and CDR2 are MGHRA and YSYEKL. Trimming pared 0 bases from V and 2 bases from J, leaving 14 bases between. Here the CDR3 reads CASSQDESVLTYEQYF. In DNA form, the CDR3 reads TGCGCCAGCAGCCAAGATGAGTCCGTGCTGACCTACGAGCAGTACTTC.

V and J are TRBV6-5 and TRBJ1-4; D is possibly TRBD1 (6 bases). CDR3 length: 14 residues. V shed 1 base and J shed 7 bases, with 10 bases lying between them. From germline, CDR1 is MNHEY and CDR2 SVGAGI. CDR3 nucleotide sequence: TGTGCCAGCAGTTACTGGGCAGGGGTTGAAAAACTGTTTTTT. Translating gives CASSYWAGVEKLFF.

The CDR3 here is CASSLGQGPPYEQYF. The CDR3 coding sequence is TGTGCCAGCAGTTTGGGACAGGGCCCACCTTACGAGCAGTACTTC. V usage is TRBV28 and J usage is TRBJ2-7, with TRBD1 matching 9 bases. The V segment lost 3 bases and the J segment 4 bases; nucleotides outside the gene matches: 7. Germline V gives CDR1 MDHEN, CDR2 SYDVKM. The CDR3 extends over 15 amino acids.

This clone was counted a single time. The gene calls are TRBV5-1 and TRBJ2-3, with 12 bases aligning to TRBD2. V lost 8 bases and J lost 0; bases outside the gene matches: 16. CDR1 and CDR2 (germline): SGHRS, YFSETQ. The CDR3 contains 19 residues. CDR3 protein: CASRETSGRWGLSTDTQYF. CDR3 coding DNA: TGCGCCAGTCGCGAGACTAGCGGGAGATGGGGCCTAAGCACAGATACGCAGTATTTT.

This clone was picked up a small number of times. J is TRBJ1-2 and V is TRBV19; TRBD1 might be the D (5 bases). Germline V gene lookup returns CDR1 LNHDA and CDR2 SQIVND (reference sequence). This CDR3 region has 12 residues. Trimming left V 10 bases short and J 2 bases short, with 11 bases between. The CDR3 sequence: CATQWGNYGYTF. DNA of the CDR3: TGTGCCACCCAGTGGGGCAACTATGGCTACACCTTC.

This chain's CDR3 is CASSLGLAANEQYF. CDR3 nucleotide sequence: TGTGCCAGCAGCTTGGGTCTAGCGGCGAACGAGCAGTACTTC. The rearrangement uses TRBV5-5 and TRBJ2-7, with 7 bases that match TRBD2. The germline CDR1 and CDR2 sequences are SGHKS and YYEKEE (reference sequence). The CDR3 sequence is 14 residues long. With 0 bases clipped from V and 5 bases from J, the junction kept 5 bases outside the gene matches.